The TCR beta chain described here comes from a study of T cells in Graves' hyperthyroidism and ophthalmopathy. TCR beta CDR3 sequences were amplified from RNA transcripts. Carried out on the TCR CDR3, a first-round RT-PCR used the HTBI primer set. TCRdb analysed the multiplex PCR reads with MiXCR anew, one entry per CDR3 protein. The sample carries roughly 380,000 distinct CDR3 sequences, approximately 15% recorded once. This clonotype was counted only a few times. V shed 5 bases and J 9 bases; nucleotides not matched to a gene: 6. CDR1 DFQATT and CDR2 SNEGSKA come from the germline V gene (reference sequence). The CDR3 is made up of 12 amino acids.

The receptor was isolated from a woman aged 60-70 years with Graves' hyperthyroidism. Sequences were obtained from blood. The V gene is TRBV20-1, the J gene TRBJ2-1; TRBD2 matches at 8 bases. Here the CDR3 reads CSASGRVFEQFF. The CDR3 nucleotides are TGCAGTGCTTCCGGGAGGGTATTTGAGCAGTTCTTC.